This entry lists 4 T cell receptor beta chains sequenced from one sample in a study of blood T cell repertoires in COVID-19. Repertoires were generated with immunoSEQ multiplex PCR, while TCRdb's copy carries only in-frame clones and drops some. Altogether around 200,000 clones are present, 80% being singletons, with the ten largest covering around 5.1%. Sample: peripheral blood. The source of these receptors is a woman between 70 and 85 years old with acute or convalescent COVID-19.

The chain recombines TRBV3-1 (or the pseudogene TRBV3-2) with TRBJ2-2; TRBD2 might be the D (5 bases). Germline values: CDR1 LGHDT, CDR2 YNNKEL (reference sequence). The CDR3 has 16 amino acids. V lost 1 base and J lost 6, with 15 bases in between. CDR3 sequence: CASSQGLAAGAGELFF. For the CDR3, the DNA is TGTGCCAGCAGCCAAGGGTTAGCAGCCGGGGCCGGGGAGCTGTTTTTT.

The count of this clone is one. This chain joins TRBV30 and TRBJ2-1; 12 bases align to TRBD2. CDR1 is GTSNPN, CDR2 SVGIG, per germline (reference sequence). The CDR3 length is 15 residues. V lost 2 bases and J lost 4; bases outside the gene matches: 3. The CDR3 coding sequence is TGTGCCTGGAGTAGGGGGACTAGCGGGTACAATGAGCAGTTCTTC. Translating it yields CAWSRGTSGYNEQFF. Using reference TRBV30 and TRBJ2-1 for the parts outside the CDR3, the full variable domain is SQTIHQWPATLVQPVGSPLSLECTVEGTSNPNLYWYRQAAGRGLQLLFYSVGIGQISSEVPQNLSASRPQDRQFILSSKKLLLSDSGFYLCAWSRGTSGYNEQFFGPGTRLTVL.

The chain joins TRBV30 to TRBJ2-5; 7 positions match TRBD2. Germline CDR1 GTSNPN, CDR2 SVGIG (reference sequence). J was trimmed by 5 bases and V by 4 bases; bases with no gene match: 13. The CDR3 runs to 15 residues. The DNA of the CDR3 is TGTGCCTGGATCCCTAGCGGACTACCGGGGGAGACCCAGTACTTC. Translating it yields CAWIPSGLPGETQYF.

The J gene is TRBJ2-1, the V gene TRBV29-1, with 8 bases matching TRBD2. Trimming took 5 bases from V and 10 from J; bases not matched to a gene: 10. The CDR3 length is 13 residues. Per the germline V gene, CDR1 is SQVTM and CDR2 is ANQGSEA. CDR3 residues: CSVWGGLGGEQFF. As DNA, the CDR3 is TGCAGCGTTTGGGGGGGACTAGGAGGCGAGCAGTTCTTC.